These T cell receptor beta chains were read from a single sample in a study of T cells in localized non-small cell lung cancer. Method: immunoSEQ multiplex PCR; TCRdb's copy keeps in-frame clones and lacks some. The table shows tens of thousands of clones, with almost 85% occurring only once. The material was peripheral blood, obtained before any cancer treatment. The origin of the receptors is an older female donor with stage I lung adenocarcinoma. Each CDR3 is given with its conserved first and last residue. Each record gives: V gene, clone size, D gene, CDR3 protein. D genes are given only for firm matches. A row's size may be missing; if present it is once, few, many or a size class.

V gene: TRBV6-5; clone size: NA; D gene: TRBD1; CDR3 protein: CASSQQGGWTEAFF
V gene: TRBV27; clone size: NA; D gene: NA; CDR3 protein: CASSLSVRGERNQPQHF
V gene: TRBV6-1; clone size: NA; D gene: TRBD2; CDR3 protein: CASSERLASGGPTQFF
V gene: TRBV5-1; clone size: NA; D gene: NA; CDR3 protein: CASSLSGTLNTEAFF
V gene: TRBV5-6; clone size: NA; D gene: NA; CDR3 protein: CASSLGTYGYTF
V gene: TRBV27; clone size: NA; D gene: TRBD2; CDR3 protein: CASSITSGRASEQYF
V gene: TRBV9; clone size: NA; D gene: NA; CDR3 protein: CASSPSGGSEQYF
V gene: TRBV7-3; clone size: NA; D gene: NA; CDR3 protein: CASSPPSLGVYSNQPQHF
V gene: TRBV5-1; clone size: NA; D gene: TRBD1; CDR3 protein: CASSPRGQGADYGYTF
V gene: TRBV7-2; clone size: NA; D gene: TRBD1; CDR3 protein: CASSLFIRGVAFF
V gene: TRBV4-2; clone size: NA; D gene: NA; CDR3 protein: CASSLGDGEDTQYF
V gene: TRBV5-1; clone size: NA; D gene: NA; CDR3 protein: CASSLVRGNTEAFF
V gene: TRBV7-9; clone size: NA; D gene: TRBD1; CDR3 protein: CASRRTGPDTQYF
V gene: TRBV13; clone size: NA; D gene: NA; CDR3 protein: CASTERRGGRNTIYF
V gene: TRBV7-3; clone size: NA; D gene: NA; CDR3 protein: CASSSGSRDTQYF
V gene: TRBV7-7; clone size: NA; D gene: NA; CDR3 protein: CASSLGAWETQYF
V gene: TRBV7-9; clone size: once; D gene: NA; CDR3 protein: CASSLGGYLGYTF
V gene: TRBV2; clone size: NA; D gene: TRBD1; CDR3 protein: CASRRRGLAETQYF
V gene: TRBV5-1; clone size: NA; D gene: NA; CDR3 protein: CASRGRADEKLFF
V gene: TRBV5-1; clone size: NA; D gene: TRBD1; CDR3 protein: CASSSGQGDGMAKLFF
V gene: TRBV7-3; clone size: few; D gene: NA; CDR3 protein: CASSLTGRGRINTGELFF
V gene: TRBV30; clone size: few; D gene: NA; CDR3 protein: CAWSRGRLAQTIYEQYF
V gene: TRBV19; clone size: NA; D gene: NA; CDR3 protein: CASKIRSDQETQYF
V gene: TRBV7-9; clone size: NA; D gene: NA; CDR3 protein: CASSPGETDTQYF
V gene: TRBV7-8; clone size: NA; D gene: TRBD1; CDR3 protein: CASSSGQGVAGANVLTF
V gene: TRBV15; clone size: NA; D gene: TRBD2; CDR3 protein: CATSRSWGLTGNEQFF
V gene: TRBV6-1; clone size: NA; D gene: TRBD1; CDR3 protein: CASSDGQGAQPQHF
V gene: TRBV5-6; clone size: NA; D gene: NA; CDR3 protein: CASTRGPYNEQFF
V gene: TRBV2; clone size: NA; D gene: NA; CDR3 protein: CASSPQGSTEAFF
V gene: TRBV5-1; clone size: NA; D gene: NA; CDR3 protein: CASLLQGASTDTQYF
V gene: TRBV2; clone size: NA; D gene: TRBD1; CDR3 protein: CASRSNRGRGTGELFF
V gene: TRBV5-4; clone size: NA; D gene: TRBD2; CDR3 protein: CASSPPGLADYEQYF
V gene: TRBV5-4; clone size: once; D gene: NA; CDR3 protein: CASSPQLNQNNYGYTF
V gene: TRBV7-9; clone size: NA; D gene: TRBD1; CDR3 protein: CASSPGDRADTEAFF
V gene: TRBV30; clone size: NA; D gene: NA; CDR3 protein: CAWGPRKSKNIQYF
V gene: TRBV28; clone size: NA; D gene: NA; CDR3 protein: CASRPQSKDDTEAFF
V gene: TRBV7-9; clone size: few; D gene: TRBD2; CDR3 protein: CASSLGLGEGLYEQYF
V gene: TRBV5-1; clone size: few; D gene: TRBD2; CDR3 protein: CASSPVAGAYEQYF
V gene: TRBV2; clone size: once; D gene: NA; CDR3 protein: CASSVGGEGYGYTF
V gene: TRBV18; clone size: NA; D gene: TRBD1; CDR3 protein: CASSQGATEAFF
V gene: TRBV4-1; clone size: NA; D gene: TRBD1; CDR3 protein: CASSQLHRGHYGYTF
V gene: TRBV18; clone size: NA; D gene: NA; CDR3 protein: CASSPVSIPSYEQYF
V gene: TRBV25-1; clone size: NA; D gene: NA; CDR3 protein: CASSGAHLTQYF
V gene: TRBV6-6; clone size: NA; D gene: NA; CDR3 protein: CASSYEQGSGNTIYF
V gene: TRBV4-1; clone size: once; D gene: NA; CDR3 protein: CASSQAVWDLSGEQYF
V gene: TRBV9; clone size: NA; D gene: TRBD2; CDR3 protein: CASSSSGSFYNEQFF
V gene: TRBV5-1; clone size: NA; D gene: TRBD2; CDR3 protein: CASSRFGTSGSGETQYF
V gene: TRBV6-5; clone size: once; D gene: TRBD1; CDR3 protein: CASSYYQGGNYGYTF
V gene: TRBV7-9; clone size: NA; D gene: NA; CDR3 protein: CASSPQGGSSYNEQFF
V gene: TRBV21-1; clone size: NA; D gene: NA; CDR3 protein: CASSKVADQRTDTQYF
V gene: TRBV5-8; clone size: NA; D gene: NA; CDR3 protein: CASSLQRNEKLFF
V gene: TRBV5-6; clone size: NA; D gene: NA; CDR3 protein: CASSFTGIYSNQPQHF
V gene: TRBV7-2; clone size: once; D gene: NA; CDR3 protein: CASSSREGREKLFF